This TCR beta chain was profiled in a study of blood T cell repertoires in COVID-19. Original processing methods: It was from reference gene primer amplification that nucleated cell counts were estimated. The method was immunoSEQ multiplex PCR; TCRdb's version includes in-frame clones alone and lacks a portion of them. The V and J calls and the clone size are those of that table, but D and trimming were determined from the DNA. The sample holds 140,000 to 150,000 clones, approximately 85% seen once. From germline, CDR1 is SGHAT and CDR2 FQNNGV. Trimming pared 5 bases from V and 6 bases from J, leaving 11 bases between. CDR3 length: 12 residues.

The chain couples TRBV11-2 to TRBJ2-7, with unresolved D. Material for sequencing was PBMCs or T cells enriched from blood (not recorded which). This TCR was sampled from a woman aged 45-65 years with acute COVID-19. CDR3 DNA: TGTGCCAGCAGCCCCCTCCCTCCCGAGCAGTACTTC. Residues: CASSPLPPEQYF.